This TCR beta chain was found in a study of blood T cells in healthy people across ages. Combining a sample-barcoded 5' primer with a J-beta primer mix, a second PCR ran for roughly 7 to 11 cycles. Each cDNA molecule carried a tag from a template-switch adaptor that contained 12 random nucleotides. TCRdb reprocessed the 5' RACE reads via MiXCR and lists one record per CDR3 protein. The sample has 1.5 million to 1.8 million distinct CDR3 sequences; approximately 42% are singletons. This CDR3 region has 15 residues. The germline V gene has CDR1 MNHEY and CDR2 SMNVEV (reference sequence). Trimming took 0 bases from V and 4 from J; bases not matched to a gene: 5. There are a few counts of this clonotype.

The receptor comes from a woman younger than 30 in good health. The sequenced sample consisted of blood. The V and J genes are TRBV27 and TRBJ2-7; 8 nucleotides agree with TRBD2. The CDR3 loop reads CASSLSRSGSYEQYF. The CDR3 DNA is TGTGCCAGCAGTTTATCGAGGAGCGGGAGTTACGAGCAGTACTTC.